One and the same sample provided the 28 T cell receptor beta chains below, sequenced in a study of blood T cell repertoires in COVID-19. Repertoires were generated with immunoSEQ multiplex PCR, while TCRdb's copy carries only in-frame clones and drops some. The repertoire consists of 25,000 to 30,000 clones, with roughly 90% occurring once and the leading ten covering approximately 2.5%. The sequenced sample was peripheral blood. These receptors were obtained from a human donor in a cohort sampled during active COVID-19.

The CDR3 coding sequence is TGTGCCAGCAGATACGGAGGGGGGGGTAGTGAGACCCAGTACTTC. It translates to CASRYGGGGSETQYF. The chain joins TRBV6-5 to TRBJ2-5; weak D call: TRBD2 (7 bases). The CDR3 consists of 15 residues. CDR1 is MNHEY and CDR2 is SVGAGI in the germline V gene. The ends were cut back, 6 bases at V and 5 bases at J, with 19 bases in the middle.

This clone was counted a single time. The V gene is TRBV7-3, the J gene TRBJ1-2; a weak D match, TRBD1 (6 bases). The germline V and J ends were trimmed by 5 bases and 5 bases, with 18 bases remaining between them. This CDR3 spans 15 amino acids. Germline lookup yields CDR1 SGHTA and CDR2 FQGTGA. The CDR3 nucleotides are TGTGCCAGCAGCCCCCCCGGACAGCCGATGTATGGCTACACCTTC. Translated, it gives CASSPPGQPMYGYTF.

This clone was observed a few times. The chain has TRBV2 and TRBJ1-5; D gene uncertain. This CDR3 contains 14 residues. Trimming cost V 7 bases and J 0 bases, with 10 bases left between them. Germline assignment: CDR1 SNHLY and CDR2 FYNNEI. The DNA of the CDR3 is TGTGCCAGCATGCTAGATAATAGCAATCAGCCCCAGCATTTT. It translates to CASMLDNSNQPQHF.

The V gene is TRBV3-1 (or the pseudogene TRBV3-2), the J gene TRBJ2-5, with 8 positions matching TRBD1. The germline V gene encodes CDR1 LGHDT and CDR2 YNNKEL (reference sequence). The CDR3 has 15 residues. V trimming: 2 bases; J trimming: 1 base; junction bases outside the gene matches: 3. DNA for the CDR3: TGTGCCAGCAGCCAAAGGGGACAGGTCCAAGAGACCCAGTACTTC. As protein: CASSQRGQVQETQYF.

The chain links TRBV7-9 to TRBJ1-1; 7 bases map to TRBD1. Germline V lookup: CDR1 SEHNR, CDR2 FQNEAQ (reference sequence). V lost 4 bases, J lost 1 base, and 6 bases stayed unmatched. The CDR3 extends over 15 amino acids. For the CDR3, the DNA is TGTGCCAGCAGCTCGCGACAGGGAGAGAACACTGAAGCTTTCTTT. Amino acid sequence: CASSSRQGENTEAFF. The complete variable domain, with remaining parts taken from reference TRBV7-9 and TRBJ1-1, reads DTGVSQNPRHKITKRGQNVTFRCDPISEHNRLYWYRQTLGQGPEFLTYFQNEAQLEKSRLLSDRFSAERPKGSFSTLEIQRTEQGDSAMYLCASSSRQGENTEAFFGQGTRLTVV.

In its sample, this clone was seen once. This chain uses TRBV19 with TRBJ1-3; tentatively, D is TRBD1 (5 bases). The length of the CDR3 is 13 residues. The V gene's germline CDR1 is LNHDA and CDR2 SQIVND (reference sequence). V was clipped by 5 bases and J by 3 bases, with 8 bases between them. The CDR3 protein is CASSRGSGNTIYF. CDR3 sequence (DNA): TGTGCCAGTAGTCGGGGGAGTGGAAACACCATATATTTT.

The genes are TRBV27 and TRBJ1-4; D may be TRBD1 (6 bases). This CDR3 is 16 amino acids long. The germline V gene encodes CDR1 MNHEY and CDR2 SMNVEV (reference sequence). The V and J ends lost 6 bases and 6 bases respectively, with 20 bases between them. In DNA form, the CDR3 reads TGTGCCAGCAGCAGCACCACAGGGAGACTGGATGAAAAACTGTTTTTT. Translation: CASSSTTGRLDEKLFF.

The chain couples TRBV2 to TRBJ2-5, with D possibly matching TRBD2 (5 bases). Germline V lookup: CDR1 SNHLY, CDR2 FYNNEI. The V and J ends lost 4 bases and 0 bases respectively, with 12 bases between them. The CDR3 is 15 amino acids. CDR3 nucleotide sequence: TGTGCCAGCAGTGGGTGGGGTAGCGACCAAGAGACCCAGTACTTC. This sequence encodes CASSGWGSDQETQYF.

This chain connects TRBV11-2 to TRBJ2-3, with TRBD2 as a possible D gene (5 bases). Trimming left V 3 bases short and J 4 bases short, with 5 bases between. The germline V gene encodes CDR1 SGHAT and CDR2 FQNNGV. The CDR3 totals 12 residues. The DNA for the CDR3 is TGTGCCAGCAGCTTTAGCGCAGATACGCAGTATTTT. This codes for CASSFSADTQYF.

For the CDR3, the DNA is TGTGCCAGCTCACCACTAGGGGGAACTAATGAAAAACTGTTTTTT. Amino acids: CASSPLGGTNEKLFF. The rearrangement links TRBV18 to TRBJ1-4, with D possibly being TRBD1 (6 bases). Germline V gives CDR1 KGHSH, CDR2 LQKENI. This CDR3 spans 15 amino acids. Deletions cut 1 base from V and 1 base from J, with 7 bases between.

This chain connects TRBV9 to TRBJ1-3; TRBD1 aligns across 8 bases. Germline-derived CDR1 and CDR2 are SGDLS and YYNGEE. Germline trimming cut 3 bases from V and 4 bases from J; bases unmatched to any gene: 3. The CDR3 runs 14 residues. Written as DNA, the CDR3 is TGTGCCAGCAGCGCGCGGACAGGGGGAAACACCATATATTTT. Its protein product is CASSARTGGNTIYF.

The CDR3 DNA follows: TGTGCCAGTAGAATCCACTTACAGGGTAGCAATCAGCCCCAGCATTTT. Translation: CASRIHLQGSNQPQHF. The chain combines TRBV19 with TRBJ1-5, with D possibly being TRBD1 (6 bases). Trimming took off 6 bases at V and 0 bases at J, with 15 bases between the two ends. Germline CDR1 and CDR2: LNHDA and SQIVND (reference sequence). The CDR3 is 16 residues long.

This chain uses TRBV9 with TRBJ1-2; D is unresolved. The CDR3 is 14 residues long. Germline lookup yields CDR1 SGDLS and CDR2 YYNGEE. Trimming pared 0 bases from V and 0 bases from J, leaving 6 bases between. The DNA for the CDR3 is TGTGCCAGCAGCGTAGACAGCACTAACTATGGCTACACCTTC. Translating it yields CASSVDSTNYGYTF.

This sequence joins TRBV7-9 and TRBJ2-2; 7 bases line up with TRBD1. Germline lookup yields CDR1 SEHNR and CDR2 FQNEAQ (reference sequence). Trimming at V came to 1 base and at J to 4 bases, leaving 3 bases not matched to a gene. This CDR3 comprises 15 residues. The CDR3 nucleotides are TGTGCCAGCAGCTTAGTCACAGGGGTCACCGGGGAGCTGTTTTTT. This gives the protein CASSLVTGVTGELFF.

The gene calls are TRBV5-1 and TRBJ1-6, with D perhaps matching TRBD1 (6 bases). Germline values: CDR1 SGHRS, CDR2 YFSETQ. The CDR3 has 15 residues. The V and J ends lost 0 bases and 9 bases respectively, with 13 bases between them. CDR3 sequence (DNA): TGCGCCAGCAGCTTGGATCTGGGGGCGGGTTCACCCCTCCACTTT. It encodes CASSLDLGAGSPLHF.

The CDR3 sequence: CASSQDLNRQETQYF. The CDR3 region has the DNA TGCGCCAGCAGCCAAGATTTGAACAGACAAGAGACCCAGTACTTC. This rearrangement joins TRBV4-1 to TRBJ2-5; no definite D call. Per the germline V gene, CDR1 is MGHRA and CDR2 is YSYEKL. Trimming took off 0 bases at V and 2 bases at J, with 10 bases between the two ends. The CDR3 consists of 15 residues.

The J gene is TRBJ2-2, the V gene TRBV12-5; D is perhaps TRBD2 (5 bases). The CDR3 has 15 amino acids. Deletions cut 6 bases from V and 4 bases from J, with 15 bases between. The germline CDR1 and CDR2 sequences are LGHNT and FRNRAP. The CDR3, as DNA: TGTGCTAGTGGCCCCTGGGGAGACTTCACCGGGGAGCTGTTTTTT. Translating it yields CASGPWGDFTGELFF.

The gene calls are TRBV20-1 and TRBJ2-1; D is unclear. The V and J ends lost 1 base and 14 bases respectively, with 9 bases between them. CDR3 length equals 10 residues. Germline V gene lookup returns CDR1 DFQATT and CDR2 SNEGSKA (reference sequence). Here the CDR3 reads CSARANREFF. Here the CDR3 DNA reads TGCAGTGCTAGAGCCAACCGCGAGTTCTTC.

The rearrangement links TRBV13 to TRBJ2-5; D is unclear. This CDR3 region has 12 residues. Germline CDR1 reads PRHDT; CDR2 reads FYEKMQ (reference sequence). V lost 2 bases, J lost 3 bases, and 4 bases lay in between. DNA for the CDR3: TGTGCCAGCAGCTTACAGGAAGAGACCCAGTACTTC. This codes for CASSLQEETQYF.

This clone was counted a few times. This chain uses TRBV9 with TRBJ1-1; TRBD1 matches 9 bases. The CDR3 spans 16 residues. Germline-derived CDR1 and CDR2 are SGDLS and YYNGEE. Losses at the gene ends were 0 bases for V and 5 bases for J; bases not matched to a gene: 8. CDR3 protein: CASSVVQGAWGTEAFF. In DNA form, the CDR3 reads TGTGCCAGCAGCGTAGTACAGGGGGCCTGGGGGACTGAAGCTTTCTTT.

This clone was detected once. V and J are TRBV30 and TRBJ2-5; 7 bases match TRBD2. V was pared by 2 bases and J by 1 base, with 7 bases of the junction left unmatched. The CDR3 sequence is 15 residues long. Germline V gene lookup returns CDR1 GTSNPN and CDR2 SVGIG (reference sequence). CDR3 region: CAWSRASGAQETQYF. The CDR3 coding sequence is TGTGCCTGGAGTCGGGCTAGCGGTGCCCAAGAGACCCAGTACTTC.

This chain links TRBV18 with TRBJ1-1; 8 bases map to TRBD1. With V trimmed by 3 bases and J by 2 bases, 5 bases remained unmatched. The CDR3 runs to 15 residues. The germline gives CDR1 KGHSH, CDR2 LQKENI. CDR3 DNA: TGTGCCAGCTCACCCCAACAGGGGGGAAACACTGAAGCTTTCTTT. This encodes CASSPQQGGNTEAFF.

V usage is TRBV30 and J usage is TRBJ2-7, with D tentatively TRBD2 (5 bases). V shed 0 bases and J shed 12 bases, with 18 bases lying between them. The CDR3 spans 13 residues. Germline lookup yields CDR1 GTSNPN and CDR2 SVGIG (reference sequence). The CDR3 is CAWSVRSGLALYF. Here the CDR3 DNA reads TGTGCCTGGAGTGTACGTTCAGGACTGGCGTTGTACTTC.

CDR3 bases: TGTGCCAGCAGCCCAGGACAGGGGGCGTACTACGAGCAGTACTTC. The encoded protein is CASSPGQGAYYEQYF. The gene calls are TRBV11-1 and TRBJ2-7, with TRBD1 matching over 11 bases. CDR1 and CDR2 (germline): SGHAT, FQDESV (reference sequence). The V gene end was trimmed by 5 bases and the J gene end by 3 bases; junction bases not matched to a gene: 6. CDR3 length: 15 amino acids.

This clone was detected once. The CDR3 spells CASSIGNSNYGYTF. The CDR3 nucleotides are TGTGCCAGTAGTATTGGAAACAGTAACTATGGCTACACCTTC. V is TRBV19 and J is TRBJ1-2; no clear D. The CDR3 extends over 14 amino acids. Looked up from germline, CDR1 is LNHDA and CDR2 is SQIVND (reference sequence). The V and J ends lost 3 bases and 1 base respectively, with 9 bases between them.

The chain uses TRBV27 and TRBJ2-7; 9 bases align to TRBD1. Unmatched junction bases numbered 6, after V lost 5 bases and J lost 1 base. The CDR3 has 15 residues. Per germline, CDR1 MNHEY and CDR2 SMNVEV (reference sequence). CDR3 protein: CASSPTGTGSYEQYF. In DNA, the CDR3 is TGTGCCAGCAGTCCCACCGGGACAGGGTCCTACGAGCAGTACTTC.

This clone was seen only once. This chain connects TRBV3-1 (or the pseudogene TRBV3-2) to TRBJ1-5; 7 bases map to TRBD1. After removal of 3 bases from V and 5 bases from J, the junction contained 13 bases not matched to a gene. Germline CDR1 is LGHDT and CDR2 is YNNKEL (reference sequence). The CDR3 runs 17 residues. CDR3 loop: CASSHIPLGTDDQPQHF. The CDR3 DNA is TGTGCCAGCAGCCACATTCCCCTCGGGACAGACGATCAGCCCCAGCATTTT.

The chain combines TRBV5-1 with TRBJ2-5; D uncertain. Between the trimmed V and J ends, which lost 7 bases and 4 bases, there was a span of 14 bases. CDR1 is SGHRS and CDR2 is YFSETQ in the germline V gene. CDR3 length: 13 residues. The CDR3 region is CASHGSVRETQYF. CDR3 nucleotides: TGCGCCAGCCACGGTTCCGTGAGAGAGACCCAGTACTTC. Full variable domain (rest looked up from reference TRBV5-1 and TRBJ2-5): KAGVTQTPRYLIKTRGQQVTLSCSPISGHRSVSWYQQTPGQGLQFLFEYFSETQRNKGNFPGRFSGRQFSNSRSEMNVSTLELGDSALYLCASHGSVRETQYFGPGTRLLVL.